The 16 T cell receptor beta chains in this list originate from one sample, sequenced in a study of blood T cells in healthy people across ages. A second PCR, run for about 6 to 11 cycles, used a sample-barcoded 5' primer plus a J-beta primer mix. TCRdb reanalysed the 5' RACE reads using MiXCR and keeps one entry per CDR3 protein. The sample contains about 570,000 distinct CDR3 sequences, about 26% of which appear only once. The specimen was blood. The receptors originated from a woman in her 70s in good health.

This chain uses TRBV7-9 with TRBJ1-2; TRBD1 agrees at 11 bases. This CDR3 region has 15 residues. Germline lookup yields CDR1 SEHNR and CDR2 FQNEAQ (reference sequence). J gave up 1 base and V 5 bases, and 3 bases lay outside the gene matches. The CDR3: CASSAGTGGNYGYTF. The CDR3 DNA reads as TGTGCCAGCAGCGCCGGGACAGGGGGTAACTATGGCTACACCTTC.

CDR3 coding DNA: TGCAGTGCCCCCCCGGCTAGCGGGGGTAGTGGAGAGACCCAGTACTTC. Translating gives CSAPPASGGSGETQYF. The rearrangement links TRBV20-1 to TRBJ2-7; TRBD2 matches 10 bases. The J call is uncertain, as TRBJ2-5 better fits the DNA end. Per germline, CDR1 DFQATT and CDR2 SNEGSKA (reference sequence). There are 16 residues in the CDR3.

The chain links TRBV20-1 to TRBJ2-7; TRBD2 agrees at 8 bases. The DNA end favors TRBJ2-1, so the J call may be wrong. The CDR3 is 14 residues long. Germline V gene sequence: CDR1 DFQATT, CDR2 SNEGSKA (reference sequence). The CDR3 reads CSASTSGIYNEQFF. The CDR3 coding sequence is TGCAGTGCTAGTACTAGCGGAATCTACAATGAGCAGTTCTTC.

V is TRBV20-1 and J is TRBJ1-2; D is possibly TRBD1 (6 bases). The CDR3 has 15 residues. Looked up from germline, CDR1 is DFQATT and CDR2 is SNEGSKA (reference sequence). V was pared by 1 base and J by 0 bases, with 12 bases between. The CDR3 DNA reads as TGCAGTGCTAGAGGAGGGACACCAGCTAACTATGGCTACACCTTC. It codes for CSARGGTPANYGYTF.

The rearrangement joins TRBV7-2 to TRBJ2-5, with D tentatively TRBD1 (5 bases). The V gene lost 1 base and the J gene lost 11 bases, with 17 bases spanning the gap. CDR1 and CDR2 (germline): SGHTA, FQGNSA. The CDR3 is made up of 14 amino acids. CDR3 DNA sequence: TGTGCCAGCAGCTTAGGGGCAGGCAGGGCGGAGCAGTACTTC. It specifies CASSLGAGRAEQYF.

V gene TRBV5-1 combines with J gene TRBJ2-1; maybe TRBD1 (6 bases). The CDR3 spans 15 residues. V shed 0 bases and J shed 5 bases, with 12 bases lying between them. Germline loops: CDR1 SGHRS, CDR2 YFSETQ. CDR3 in amino acids: CASSLAGQPHNEQFF. The CDR3 region has the DNA TGCGCCAGCAGCTTGGCCGGACAGCCCCACAATGAGCAGTTCTTC.

This rearrangement joins TRBV2 to TRBJ1-2; D remains ambiguous. This CDR3 has 12 amino acids. CDR1 SNHLY and CDR2 FYNNEI come from the germline V gene. The V end lost 11 bases, the J end lost 3 bases, and 13 bases lay between the germline ends. The CDR3 sequence: CAGLEGDYGYTF. In nucleotides, the CDR3 is TGTGCCGGACTGGAGGGAGACTATGGCTACACCTTC.

V and J are TRBV6-5 and TRBJ1-2; D uncertain. CDR3 size: 13 residues. The V gene's germline CDR1 is MNHEY and CDR2 SVGAGI. V was clipped by 5 bases and J by 4 bases, with 11 bases between them. CDR3 loop: CASSKPDRYGYTF. The DNA for the CDR3 is TGTGCCAGCAGTAAGCCCGACCGCTATGGCTACACCTTC.

V is TRBV5-1 and J is TRBJ2-7; TRBD2 matches at 8 bases. The CDR3 loop spans 14 amino acids. V trimming: 0 bases; J trimming: 6 bases; junction bases outside the gene matches: 5. Germline V lookup: CDR1 SGHRS, CDR2 YFSETQ. CDR3 in amino acids: CASSLAGGPAEQYF. CDR3 DNA sequence: TGCGCCAGCAGCTTGGCGGGGGGGCCAGCCGAGCAGTACTTC. Complete variable domain (other parts from reference TRBV5-1 and TRBJ2-7): KAGVTQTPRYLIKTRGQQVTLSCSPISGHRSVSWYQQTPGQGLQFLFEYFSETQRNKGNFPGRFSGRQFSNSRSEMNVSTLELGDSALYLCASSLAGGPAEQYFGPGTRLTVT.

The rearrangement uses TRBV18 and TRBJ1-5; D may be TRBD1 (5 bases). CDR3 length: 14 residues. The germline CDR1 and CDR2 sequences are KGHSH and LQKENI. V shed 3 bases and J shed 3 bases, with 9 bases lying between them. This chain's CDR3 is CASSPPGDNQPQHF. In nucleotides, the CDR3 is TGTGCCAGCTCACCGCCGGGGGACAATCAGCCCCAGCATTTT.

This clonotype was observed at least ten times. The J gene is TRBJ2-4, the V gene TRBV5-6; TRBD2 agrees at 12 bases. V was pared by 2 bases and J by 7 bases, with 4 bases of the junction left unmatched. The CDR3 has 15 residues. Per germline, CDR1 SGHDT and CDR2 YYEEEE. The CDR3 nucleotides read TGTGCCAGCAGCTTCGGGACTAGCGGGTGGAACATTCAGTACTTC. Encoded protein: CASSFGTSGWNIQYF. The complete variable domain, with remaining parts taken from reference TRBV5-6 and TRBJ2-4, reads DAGVTQSPTHLIKTRGQQVTLRCSPKSGHDTVSWYQQALGQGPQFIFQYYEEEERQRGNFPDRFSGHQFPNYSSELNVNALLLGDSALYLCASSFGTSGWNIQYFGAGTRLSVL.

This clonotype has a handful of counts. The junction departs from the called germline gene at one end, perhaps through a read error. DNA for the CDR3: TGTGCCTGCAGTGGGGCGGGGAGACAAGAGACCCAGTACTTC. Its protein product is CACSGAGRQETQYF. The V gene is TRBV25-1, the J gene TRBJ2-5; D perhaps matches TRBD2 (6 bases). Germline-derived CDR1 and CDR2 are MGHDK and SYGVNS. The CDR3 has 14 amino acids.

The chain combines TRBV7-2 with TRBJ1-3; D not resolved. The germline V gene encodes CDR1 SGHTA and CDR2 FQGNSA. Trimming stripped 4 bases from V and 4 bases from J, with 11 bases between. The CDR3 spans 14 residues. CDR3 amino acids: CASSSPGVGNTIYF. The CDR3 coding sequence is TGTGCCAGCAGCTCCCCCGGGGTCGGAAACACCATATATTTT.

The chain has TRBV7-2 and TRBJ2-1; 8 nucleotides agree with TRBD1. CDR1 SGHTA and CDR2 FQGNSA come from the germline V gene. The CDR3 totals 15 residues. V lost 1 base and J lost 7; bases outside the gene matches: 6. The CDR3 DNA follows: TGTGCCAGCAGCTTAGGGGCAGGGGGCGGGAATGAGCAGTTCTTC. Translated: CASSLGAGGGNEQFF.

This clonotype turned up a few times. This rearrangement joins TRBV6-5 to TRBJ1-2, with D maybe TRBD1 (5 bases). Germline V lookup: CDR1 MNHEY, CDR2 SVGAGI. This CDR3 region has 15 residues. Trimming shortened V by 5 bases and J by 8 bases, and 21 bases separated the two germline ends. The CDR3, as DNA: TGTGCCAGCAGTCCAACTGACCTGGGGCGGCGGGGCTACACCTTC. Protein: CASSPTDLGRRGYTF.

This clonotype was recorded at least ten times. V gene TRBV28 combines with J gene TRBJ1-2; 9 positions match TRBD1. CDR1 MDHEN and CDR2 SYDVKM come from the germline V gene. The V segment lost 6 bases and the J segment 8 bases; nucleotides outside the gene matches: 7. The CDR3 covers 13 residues. The CDR3 region is CASRDRGREGYTF. The CDR3 DNA reads TGTGCCAGCAGGGACAGGGGAAGAGAAGGCTACACCTTC.